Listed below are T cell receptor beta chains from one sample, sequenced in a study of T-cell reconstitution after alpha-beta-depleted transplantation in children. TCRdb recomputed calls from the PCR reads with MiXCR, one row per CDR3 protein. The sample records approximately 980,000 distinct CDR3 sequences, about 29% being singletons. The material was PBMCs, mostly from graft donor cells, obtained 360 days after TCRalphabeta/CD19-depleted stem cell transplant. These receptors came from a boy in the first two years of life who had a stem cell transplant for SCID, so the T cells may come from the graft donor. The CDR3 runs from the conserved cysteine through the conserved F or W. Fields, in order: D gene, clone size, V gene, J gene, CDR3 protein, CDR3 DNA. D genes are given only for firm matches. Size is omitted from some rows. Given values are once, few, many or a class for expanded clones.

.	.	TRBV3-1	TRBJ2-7	CASSQDKGTKDNEQYF	TGTGCCAGCAGCCAAGACAAAGGGACCAAGGACAACGAGCAGTACTTC
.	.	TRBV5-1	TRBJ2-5	CACHTTGQRETQYF	TGCGCCTGCCATACTACAGGGCAGCGGGAGACCCAGTACTTC
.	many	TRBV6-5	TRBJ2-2	CASSYVGANTGELFF	TGTGCCAGCAGTTACGTGGGGGCCAACACCGGGGAGCTGTTTTTT
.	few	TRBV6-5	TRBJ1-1	CASSYFPDSEAFF	TGTGCCAGCAGTTACTTCCCGGACAGTGAAGCTTTCTTT
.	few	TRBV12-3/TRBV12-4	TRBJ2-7	CASRGHQVSYEQYF	TGTGCCAGCAGGGGACACCAGGTATCCTACGAGCAGTACTTC
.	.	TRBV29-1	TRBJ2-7	CSVVPWGTAYEQYF	TGCAGCGTTGTCCCCTGGGGGACCGCCTACGAGCAGTACTTC
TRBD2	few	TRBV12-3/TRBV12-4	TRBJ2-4	CASSFWEGLAKNIQYF	TGTGCCAGCAGTTTTTGGGAGGGCTTGGCCAAAAACATTCAGTACTTC
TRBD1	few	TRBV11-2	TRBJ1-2	CASSFGPPRQGVNYGYTF	TGTGCCAGCAGTTTCGGGCCCCCGCGACAGGGGGTTAACTATGGCTACACCTTC
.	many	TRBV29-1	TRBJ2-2	CSVVLGNTGELFF	TGCAGCGTAGTTCTCGGGAACACCGGGGAGCTGTTTTTT
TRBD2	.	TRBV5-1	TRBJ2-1	CASSPRTSGGDEQFF	TGCGCCAGCAGCCCTCGGACTAGCGGGGGGGATGAGCAGTTCTTC
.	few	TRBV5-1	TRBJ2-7	CASGPLGTSYEQYF	TGCGCCAGCGGACCTTTGGGAACCTCCTACGAGCAGTACTTC
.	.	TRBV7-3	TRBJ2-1	CASSFGLWGQFF	TGTGCCAGCAGCTTTGGGCTGTGGGGGCAGTTCTTC
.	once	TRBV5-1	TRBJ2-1	CASSSGVYEQFF	TGCGCCAGCAGCTCGGGCGTCTATGAGCAGTTCTTC
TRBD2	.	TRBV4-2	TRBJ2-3	CASSQDRRGASDTQYF	TGTGCCAGCAGCCAAGATAGGCGGGGGGCCTCAGATACGCAGTATTTT
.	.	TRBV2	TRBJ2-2	CASRPRPGTGELFF	TGTGCCAGCAGGCCCCGGCCGGGCACCGGGGAGCTGTTTTTT
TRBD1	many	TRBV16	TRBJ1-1	CASSRTGTGNTEAFF	TGTGCCAGCAGCCGAACCGGGACAGGGAACACTGAAGCTTTCTTT
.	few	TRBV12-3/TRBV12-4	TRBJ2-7	CASSHPPWRGDSYEQYF	TGTGCCAGCAGTCACCCCCCGTGGCGGGGAGATTCCTACGAGCAGTACTTC
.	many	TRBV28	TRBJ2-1	CASSLEARYGKAQFF	TGTGCCAGCAGTTTGGAGGCTAGGTACGGGAAGGCGCAGTTCTTC
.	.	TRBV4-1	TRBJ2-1	CASSQPKAGRYNEQFF	TGCGCCAGCAGCCAACCAAAAGCGGGCCGCTACAATGAGCAGTTCTTC
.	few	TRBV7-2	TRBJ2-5	CASSLGLGWETQYF	TGTGCCAGCAGCTTAGGACTAGGCTGGGAGACCCAGTACTTC
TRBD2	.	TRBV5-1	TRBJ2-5	CASSAGLAGEETQYF	TGCGCCAGCAGCGCCGGACTAGCGGGAGAAGAGACCCAGTACTTC
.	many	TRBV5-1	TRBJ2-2	CASQDYRNTGELFF	TGCGCGTCGCAGGACTACCGGAACACCGGGGAGCTGTTTTTT
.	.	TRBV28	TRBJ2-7	CASRGGGPPHEQYF	TGTGCCAGCAGGGGAGGGGGCCCACCCCACGAGCAGTACTTC
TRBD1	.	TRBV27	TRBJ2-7	CASSRLGQVPYEQYF	TGTGCCAGCAGTAGGTTGGGACAGGTTCCCTACGAGCAGTACTTC
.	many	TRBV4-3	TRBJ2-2	CASSQVRGSGELFF	TGCGCCAGCAGCCAAGTTCGAGGCTCCGGGGAGCTGTTTTTT
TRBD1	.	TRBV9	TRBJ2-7	CASSPRGQGYSYEQYF	TGTGCCAGCAGCCCCCGGGGACAGGGTTACTCCTACGAGCAGTACTTC
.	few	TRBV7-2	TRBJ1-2	CASTFSHGLGGYTF	TGTGCCAGCACCTTTTCGCACGGTCTGGGGGGCTACACCTTC
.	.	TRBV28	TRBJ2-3	CASSLSRGWFLTDTQYF	TGTGCCAGCAGTTTAAGCCGAGGATGGTTCCTAACAGATACGCAGTATTTT
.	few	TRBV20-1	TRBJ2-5	CSAHKGGMETQYF	TGCAGTGCTCACAAGGGGGGAATGGAGACCCAGTACTTC
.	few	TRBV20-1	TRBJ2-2	CSATRDTGELFF	TGCAGCGCGACCAGGGACACCGGGGAGCTGTTTTTT
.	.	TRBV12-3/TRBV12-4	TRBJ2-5	CASRVEETQYF	TGTGCCAGCAGGGTAGAAGAGACCCAGTACTTC
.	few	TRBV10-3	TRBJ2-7	CAICDRGLGEQYF	TGTGCCATCTGCGACAGAGGACTGGGCGAGCAGTACTTC
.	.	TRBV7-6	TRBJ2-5	CASSLYRRQGETQYF	TGTGCCAGCAGCTTATACAGGCGGCAAGGGGAGACCCAGTACTTC
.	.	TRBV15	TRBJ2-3	CATSRGLQGSTDTQYF	TGTGCCACCAGCAGAGGGTTGCAGGGGAGCACAGATACGCAGTATTTT
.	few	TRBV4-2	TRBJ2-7	CASSQDLGRTYEQYF	TGTGCCAGCAGCCAAGATCTGGGACGTACCTACGAGCAGTACTTC
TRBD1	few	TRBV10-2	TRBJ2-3	CASITGPGQGTDTQYF	TGCGCCAGCATAACGGGGCCCGGACAGGGTACAGATACGCAGTATTTT
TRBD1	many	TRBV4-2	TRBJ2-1	CASSPGQGAMGFEQFF	TGTGCCAGCAGCCCAGGTCAGGGGGCAATGGGGTTTGAGCAGTTCTTC
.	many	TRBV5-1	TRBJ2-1	CASSLVRDNEQFF	TGCGCCAGCAGCTTGGTGCGGGACAATGAGCAGTTCTTC
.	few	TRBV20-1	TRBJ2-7	CSAIGTASYEQYF	TGCAGTGCAATCGGGACTGCGTCCTACGAGCAGTACTTC